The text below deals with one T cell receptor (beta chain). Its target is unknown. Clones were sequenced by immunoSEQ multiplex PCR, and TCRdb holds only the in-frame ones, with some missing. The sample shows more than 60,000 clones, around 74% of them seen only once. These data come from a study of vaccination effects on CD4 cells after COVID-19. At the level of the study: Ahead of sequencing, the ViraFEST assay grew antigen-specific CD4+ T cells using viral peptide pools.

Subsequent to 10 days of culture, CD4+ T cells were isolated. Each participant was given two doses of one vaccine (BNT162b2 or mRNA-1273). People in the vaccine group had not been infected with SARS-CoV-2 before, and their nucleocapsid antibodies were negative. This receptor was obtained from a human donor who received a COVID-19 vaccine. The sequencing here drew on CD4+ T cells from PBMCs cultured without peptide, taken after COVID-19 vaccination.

For the CDR3, the DNA is TGTGCCAGCACCCCGCGACACTGGGGCGTGTCCACAGATACGCAGTATTTT. Translation gives CASTPRHWGVSTDTQYF. The V call is TRBV28, the J call TRBJ2-3; tentatively, D is TRBD1 (5 bases). The length of the CDR3 is 17 residues. The V end was cut by 7 bases, the J end by 2 bases, with 22 bases between. Germline V gives CDR1 MDHEN, CDR2 SYDVKM.